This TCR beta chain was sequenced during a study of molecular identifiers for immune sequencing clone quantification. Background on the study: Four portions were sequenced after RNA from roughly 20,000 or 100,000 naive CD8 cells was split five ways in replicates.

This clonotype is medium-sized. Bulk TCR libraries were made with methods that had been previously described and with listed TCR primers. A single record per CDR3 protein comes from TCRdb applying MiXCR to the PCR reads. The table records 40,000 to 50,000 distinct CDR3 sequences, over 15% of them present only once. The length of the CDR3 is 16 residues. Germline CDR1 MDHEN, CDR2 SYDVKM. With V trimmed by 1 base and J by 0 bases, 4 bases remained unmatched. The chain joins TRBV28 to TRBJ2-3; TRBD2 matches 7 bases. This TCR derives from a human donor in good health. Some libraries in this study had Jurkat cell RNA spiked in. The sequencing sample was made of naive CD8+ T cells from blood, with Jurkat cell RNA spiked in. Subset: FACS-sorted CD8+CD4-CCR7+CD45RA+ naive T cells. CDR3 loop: CASSLYPAGSTDTQYF. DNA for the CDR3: TGTGCCAGCAGTTTATATCCAGCGGGAAGCACAGATACGCAGTATTTT.